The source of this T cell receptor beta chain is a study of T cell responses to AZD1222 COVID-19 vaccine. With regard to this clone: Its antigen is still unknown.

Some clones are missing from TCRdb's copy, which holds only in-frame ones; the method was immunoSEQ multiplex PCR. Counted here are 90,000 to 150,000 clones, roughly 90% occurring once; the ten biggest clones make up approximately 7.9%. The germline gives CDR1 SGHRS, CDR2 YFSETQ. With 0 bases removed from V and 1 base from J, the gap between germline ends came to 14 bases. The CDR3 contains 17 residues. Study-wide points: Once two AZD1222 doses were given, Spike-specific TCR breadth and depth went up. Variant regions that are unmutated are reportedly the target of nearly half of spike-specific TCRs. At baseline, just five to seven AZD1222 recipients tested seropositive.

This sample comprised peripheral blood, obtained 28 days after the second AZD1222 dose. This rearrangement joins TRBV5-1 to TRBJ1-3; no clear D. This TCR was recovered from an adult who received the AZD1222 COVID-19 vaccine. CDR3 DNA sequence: TGCGCCAGCAGCTTGGTGTCATCGGATCTTTCTGGAAACACCATATATTTT. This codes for CASSLVSSDLSGNTIYF.